The clone carrying this T cell receptor beta chain occurred a few times. V was shortened by 2 bases and J by 12 bases, with 18 bases between the two germline ends. The germline V gene has CDR1 SGHRS and CDR2 YFSETQ. The CDR3 is 14 residues long. TCRdb redid the calling of the RT-PCR reads with MiXCR, one entry per CDR3 protein. The sample records more than 550,000 distinct CDR3 sequences, 13% to 15% being singletons. The sample taken for sequencing was memory CD4+ T cells from blood. This TCR came from a female donor in good health, serving as a healthy control. The V gene is TRBV5-1, the J gene TRBJ2-1; D is possibly TRBD2 (5 bases). For the CDR3, the DNA is TGCGCCAGCAGCTTAGACGGCGGAGGTATTGGGCAGTTCTTC. Encoded protein: CASSLDGGGIGQFF.